The 2 T cell receptor beta chains below come from one sample, sequenced in a study of blood T cell repertoires in COVID-19. Profiling relied on immunoSEQ multiplex PCR, and the TCRdb table lists in-frame clones only, not all of them. The top ten clones hold roughly 7% of a sample with 150,000 to 250,000 clones, about four fifths of them seen once. The sequenced sample was PBMCs or T cells enriched from blood (not recorded which). The receptor source for this set is a man between 35 and 55 years old who had recovered from COVID-19.

The gene calls are TRBV19 and TRBJ1-5; D perhaps matches TRBD1 (5 bases). V was shortened by 6 bases and J by 3 bases, with 9 bases between the two germline ends. The germline V gene has CDR1 LNHDA and CDR2 SQIVND (reference sequence). The CDR3 is made up of 13 amino acids. The CDR3 here is CASRRQINQPQHF. The CDR3 DNA is TGTGCCAGTAGAAGACAGATCAATCAGCCCCAGCATTTT.

This chain uses TRBV29-1 with TRBJ1-1; possibly TRBD1 for D (5 bases). The CDR3 runs 12 residues. Germline CDR1 reads SQVTM; CDR2 reads ANQGSEA. V was pared by 7 bases and J by 1 base, with 10 bases between. The CDR3 DNA is TGCAGCGGGGTCGGGGGGAACACTGAAGCTTTCTTT. Its protein is CSGVGGNTEAFF.